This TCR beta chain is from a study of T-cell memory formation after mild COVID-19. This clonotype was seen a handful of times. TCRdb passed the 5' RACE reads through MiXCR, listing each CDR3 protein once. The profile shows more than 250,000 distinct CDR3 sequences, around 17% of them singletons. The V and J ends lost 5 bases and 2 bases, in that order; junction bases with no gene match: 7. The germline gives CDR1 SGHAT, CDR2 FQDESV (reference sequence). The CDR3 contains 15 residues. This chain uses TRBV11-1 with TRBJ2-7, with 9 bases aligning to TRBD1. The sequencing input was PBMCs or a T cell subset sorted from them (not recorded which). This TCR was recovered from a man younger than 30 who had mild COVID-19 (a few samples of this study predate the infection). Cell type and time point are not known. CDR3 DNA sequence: TGTGCCAGCAGCACTCCGGGACAGGGTCCCTACGAGCAGTACTTC. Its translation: CASSTPGQGPYEQYF.